The following is a T cell receptor beta chain sequence with its context. This sample stems from a study of T-cell reconstitution after alpha-beta-depleted transplantation in children. Unique molecular identifiers were incorporated during preparation of the TCRbeta library. TCRdb ran MiXCR on the PCR reads and lists one entry per CDR3 protein. Here the sample spans about 640,000 distinct CDR3 sequences, roughly 17% being singletons. Trimming took off 5 bases at V and 6 bases at J, with 15 bases between the two ends. This CDR3 spans 13 amino acids. Germline V gene data show CDR1 as DFQATT and CDR2 as SNEGSKA (reference sequence).

The chain links TRBV20-1 to TRBJ2-3; D possibly corresponds to TRBD1 (5 bases). This specimen consisted of PBMCs from the stem cell graft donor, obtained from the stem cell graft. The TCR comes from a human donor who donated a stem cell graft to a child with acute myeloid leukemia. CDR3 nucleotide sequence: TGCAGTGCTGAGAGTGGGGCGCCGGATACGCAGTATTTT. Amino acids: CSAESGAPDTQYF.